These 25 T cell receptor beta chains were all obtained from the same sample, sequenced in a study of CD8+CD57+ T cells in acquired aplastic anemia. Profiles of TCR beta VDJ and CDR3 were generated from a genomic DNA template. MiXCR was run by TCRdb on the reads, yielding one entry per CDR3 protein. The data show 200,000 to 250,000 distinct CDR3 sequences, with roughly 35% seen just once and 1% to 1.3% held by the top ten. The sequenced sample was sorted CD4+, CD8+, or CD8+CD57+ T cells (not recorded which) from PBMCs. The source of these receptors is a human donor in good health, serving as a control.

The genes are TRBV6-1 and TRBJ2-3, with a weak D call TRBD1 (6 bases). This CDR3 is 12 amino acids long. V gave up 10 bases and J gave up 6 bases, with 14 bases separating them. Germline V gives CDR1 MNHNS, CDR2 SASEGT. The CDR3 here is CAIRTEGDTQYF. The CDR3 bases are TGTGCCATCCGGACAGAGGGTGATACGCAGTATTTT.

Concerning this clonotype: Being one base from a much bigger clone, this may be a read error. The V call is TRBV5-1, the J call TRBJ1-2; 11 bases map to TRBD1. V lost 3 bases and J lost 5; bases outside the gene matches: 9. The CDR3 has 16 residues. Looked up from germline, CDR1 is SGHRS and CDR2 is YFSETQ. In DNA form, the CDR3 reads TGCGCCAGCAGCTCGTTTGGGACAGGGGGAGAATATGGCTACACCTTC. Protein product: CASSSFGTGGEYGYTF.

This clonotype was seen many times. The genes are TRBV19 and TRBJ1-1, with a possible D match to TRBD1 (6 bases). CDR1 and CDR2 (germline): LNHDA, SQIVND (reference sequence). Trimming took off 3 bases at V and 5 bases at J, with 16 bases between the two ends. CDR3 length equals 15 residues. The CDR3 protein is CASSILGPGDTEAFF. CDR3 coding DNA: TGTGCCAGTAGTATTTTGGGGCCAGGGGATACTGAAGCTTTCTTT.

This clonotype was detected only a few times. The rearrangement uses TRBV6-1 and TRBJ1-2, with D uncertain. V lost 5 bases and J lost 7, with 14 bases in between. The CDR3 is 13 residues long. Germline assignment: CDR1 MNHNS and CDR2 SASEGT. CDR3 sequence (DNA): TGTGCCAGCAGTCGTACCCTGGGCGGTGGCTACACCTTC. Its translation: CASSRTLGGGYTF.

In its sample, this clonotype was seen a few times. The V call is TRBV4-1, the J call TRBJ1-5; 7 nucleotides line up with TRBD1. The length of the CDR3 is 16 residues. V trimming: 4 bases; J trimming: 2 bases; junction bases outside the gene matches: 8. CDR1 and CDR2 (germline): MGHRA, YSYEKL. CDR3 sequence: CASSPLTGRGNQPQHF. In DNA form, the CDR3 reads TGCGCCAGCAGCCCATTGACAGGGAGGGGCAATCAGCCCCAGCATTTT.

V and J are TRBV10-1 and TRBJ2-5; D is perhaps TRBD2 (5 bases). This CDR3 region has 16 residues. The V gene's germline CDR1 is WNHNN and CDR2 SYGVQD (reference sequence). The CDR3 reads CSVEGMASLEGETQYF. The CDR3 DNA sequence: TGCAGCGTTGAAGGGATGGCTAGCCTGGAAGGGGAGACCCAGTACTTC.

The V and J genes are TRBV12-3 or TRBV12-4 and TRBJ1-2, with D hard to call. This CDR3 is built from 13 residues. V was pared by 10 bases and J by 4 bases, with 16 bases between. The CDR3 DNA is TGTGCCATTCGACACCTTGGGATCTATGGCTACACCTTC. This gives the protein CAIRHLGIYGYTF.

The gene calls are TRBV18 and TRBJ2-7; 8 bases line up with TRBD2. This CDR3 region has 15 residues. Germline assignment: CDR1 KGHSH and CDR2 LQKENI. J lost 2 bases, V lost 3 bases, and 6 bases had no gene match. In nucleotides, the CDR3 is TGTGCCAGCTCACCCAGCGGGGGCCAGACCTACGAGCAGTACTTC. It is translated as CASSPSGGQTYEQYF.

At least ten counts were recorded for this clonotype. This chain joins TRBV9 and TRBJ1-3, with TRBD1 as a possible D gene (5 bases). The CDR3 runs to 13 residues. The germline CDR1 and CDR2 sequences are SGDLS and YYNGEE. V was cut by 0 bases and J by 8 bases, with 9 bases left in between. Here the CDR3 DNA reads TGTGCCAGCAGCGTAGATTTGGGGGACACCATATATTTT. It yields the protein CASSVDLGDTIYF. Based on the CDR3 plus reference TRBV9 and TRBJ1-3, the full variable domain is DSGVTQTPKHLITATGQRVTLRCSPRSGDLSVYWYQQSLDQGLQFLIQYYNGEERAKGNILERFSAQQFPDLHSELNLSSLELGDSALYFCASSVDLGDTIYFGEGSWLTVV.

Only a few counts were recorded for this clonotype. This rearrangement joins TRBV5-4 to TRBJ2-3; D remains unclear. Trimming left V 1 base short and J 1 base short, with 7 bases between. Germline V gene data show CDR1 as SGHNT and CDR2 as YYREEE (reference sequence). There are 14 residues in the CDR3. The CDR3 here is CASSLKDRTDTQYF. The CDR3 DNA sequence: TGTGCCAGCAGCTTGAAGGATCGCACAGATACGCAGTATTTT.

V gene TRBV11-2 combines with J gene TRBJ2-1; 9 nucleotides match TRBD1. After removal of 5 bases from V and 5 bases from J, the junction contained 7 bases not matched to a gene. CDR3 length equals 15 residues. CDR1 and CDR2 (germline): SGHAT, FQNNGV. CDR3 nucleotides: TGTGCCAGCAGCATTACAGGGGGCCGCGACAATGAGCAGTTCTTC. Amino acids: CASSITGGRDNEQFF.

The CDR3 bases are TGTGCCAGCAGTGCACTAGCGGGGGGGACCCAGTACTTC. Encoded protein: CASSALAGGTQYF. The chain joins TRBV2 to TRBJ2-5; 12 positions match TRBD2. The CDR3 consists of 13 residues. V was clipped by 4 bases and J by 7 bases; unmatched bases: 1. Germline V lookup: CDR1 SNHLY, CDR2 FYNNEI.

This clonotype was counted between two and nine times. The genes are TRBV7-3 and TRBJ2-1, with D unclear. The length of the CDR3 is 11 residues. Germline-derived CDR1 and CDR2 are SGHTA and FQGTGA. Between the trimmed V and J ends, which lost 3 bases and 8 bases, there was a span of 5 bases. CDR3 protein: CASSFRDEQFF. CDR3 nucleotides: TGTGCCAGCAGCTTTCGGGATGAGCAGTTCTTC.

The chain recombines TRBV6-1 with TRBJ1-2, with D hard to call. Germline CDR1 is MNHNS and CDR2 is SASEGT. The CDR3 is 15 amino acids. V was shortened by 0 bases and J by 4 bases, with 12 bases between the two germline ends. CDR3 loop: CASSEAPGLGYGYTF. The CDR3 bases are TGTGCCAGCAGTGAAGCGCCGGGGTTAGGCTATGGCTACACCTTC.

The chain combines TRBV3-1 with TRBJ2-7; TRBD1 is a possible D gene (6 bases). Germline lookup yields CDR1 LGHDT and CDR2 YNNKEL (reference sequence). Trimming took 3 bases from V and 3 from J, leaving 18 bases between them. This CDR3 is 16 amino acids long. Here the CDR3 DNA reads TGTGCCAGCAGCCATGGGATTTTAGGGGGAAGCTACGAGCAGTACTTC. Residues: CASSHGILGGSYEQYF.

This clonotype was seen a handful of times. This could be a read error, since a much larger clone is one nucleotide away. The gene calls are TRBV9 and TRBJ2-7; 10 nucleotides align to TRBD2. The germline CDR1 and CDR2 sequences are SGDLS and YYNGEE. With V trimmed by 3 bases and J by 7 bases, 4 bases remained unmatched. The CDR3 runs to 13 residues. The CDR3 spells CASSASGRGEQYF. CDR3 in DNA: TGTGCCAGCAGCGCGAGCGGGAGGGGGGAGCAGTACTTC.

The table lists this clonotype with a few counts. The rearrangement links TRBV20-1 to TRBJ2-3; 12 nucleotides match TRBD2. Per the germline V gene, CDR1 is DFQATT and CDR2 is SNEGSKA (reference sequence). Unmatched junction bases numbered 5, after V lost 3 bases and J lost 10 bases. This CDR3 contains 13 residues. CDR3 coding DNA: TGCAGTGCTAGGACTAGCGGGAGTGATGCGCAGTATTTT. This gives the protein CSARTSGSDAQYF.

V usage is TRBV20-1 and J usage is TRBJ2-7, with 7 bases identical to TRBD1. The CDR3 has 12 amino acids. The V gene end was trimmed by 5 bases and the J gene end by 2 bases; junction bases not matched to a gene: 3. Germline CDR1 reads DFQATT; CDR2 reads SNEGSKA (reference sequence). The CDR3 here is CSARGTAYEQYF. CDR3 sequence (DNA): TGCAGTGCTCGAGGGACAGCCTACGAGCAGTACTTC.

On this clonotype itself: With a much larger clone just one base away, this may be a read error. The CDR3, as DNA: TGCGCCAGCCCATCCACCCTGACAGGGATAAACTATGGCTACACCTTC. Protein sequence: CASPSTLTGINYGYTF. The chain is built from TRBV4-1 and TRBJ1-2; 7 bases match TRBD1. Germline V gene lookup returns CDR1 MGHRA and CDR2 YSYEKL. J was trimmed by 2 bases and V by 8 bases; bases with no gene match: 14. This CDR3 comprises 16 residues.

V is TRBV19 and J is TRBJ1-5; D unclear. Trimming cost V 7 bases and J 3 bases, with 13 bases left between them. The CDR3 has 14 residues. Germline CDR1 LNHDA, CDR2 SQIVND (reference sequence). The CDR3 here is CASTPRADNQPQHF. The CDR3 nucleotides read TGTGCCAGTACCCCACGGGCCGACAATCAGCCCCAGCATTTT.

This chain uses TRBV5-5 with TRBJ1-3, with 7 bases lining up with TRBD1. Per germline, CDR1 SGHKS and CDR2 YYEKEE (reference sequence). This CDR3 contains 14 residues. The trim removed 4 bases at V and 2 bases at J, leaving 3 bases unmatched. Written as DNA, the CDR3 is TGTGCCAGCAGCAGGGACAGTACTGGAAACACCATATATTTT. This translates into CASSRDSTGNTIYF.

In its sample, this clonotype was seen a few times. The chain employs TRBV27 and TRBJ1-1; D is unresolved. V gave up 5 bases and J gave up 1 base, with 11 bases separating them. Germline V gene data show CDR1 as MNHEY and CDR2 as SMNVEV (reference sequence). There are 14 residues in the CDR3. The CDR3 sequence: CASSPRAANTEAFF. The CDR3 DNA follows: TGTGCCAGCAGTCCCCGGGCGGCGAACACTGAAGCTTTCTTT.

The chain uses TRBV6-9 and TRBJ1-1, with TRBD1 as a possible D gene (5 bases). The ends were cut back, 4 bases at V and 1 base at J, with 10 bases in the middle. Germline CDR1 reads MNHGY; CDR2 reads SVAAGI. This CDR3 region has 14 residues. The CDR3 nucleotides are TGTGCCAGCAGTTCCCCTCAGGGGAACACTGAAGCTTTCTTT. Translating it yields CASSSPQGNTEAFF.

V gene TRBV13 combines with J gene TRBJ2-2; D uncertain. The germline V gene encodes CDR1 PRHDT and CDR2 FYEKMQ (reference sequence). The CDR3 length is 11 residues. V lost 5 bases and J 9 bases, leaving 7 bases between the germline ends. In DNA form, the CDR3 reads TGTGCCAGCAGCCTTTCAAGGGAGCTGTTTTTT. The encoded protein is CASSLSRELFF.

As DNA, the CDR3 is TGTGCCAGCAGCCCCCTCGGACAGGGGGCGTTAAACACTGAAGCTTTCTTT. This encodes CASSPLGQGALNTEAFF. This rearrangement joins TRBV11-2 to TRBJ1-1, with 11 positions matching TRBD1. Germline V lookup: CDR1 SGHAT, CDR2 FQNNGV. Losses at the gene ends were 5 bases for V and 2 bases for J; bases not matched to a gene: 10. The length of the CDR3 is 17 residues.